This T cell receptor (beta chain) was identified during a study of vaccination effects on CD4 cells after COVID-19. Antigen-specific CD4+ T cells were expanded with viral peptide pools in the ViraFEST assay before sequencing. At the end of more than 8 days of culture, CD4+ T cells were isolated. Participants were vaccinated with two doses of either the BNT162b2 or mRNA-1273 vaccine. Half-medium replacement with IL-2 medium occurred on days 3 and 7. Germline V gives CDR1 MDHEN, CDR2 SYDVKM. CDR3 length: 16 amino acids. Trimming pared 5 bases from V and 0 bases from J, leaving 11 bases between. Turning to this clone: Antigen specificity is unknown.

This table comes from immunoSEQ multiplex PCR, and its TCRdb copy is limited to in-frame clones, with some not included. The sample includes over 50,000 clones, around four fifths of them seen just once. This TCR came from a human donor who received a COVID-19 vaccine. The chain is built from TRBV28 and TRBJ1-6; D is unresolved. Source: CD4+ T cells from PBMCs cultured with HCoV-229E spike peptides, taken after COVID-19 vaccination. CDR3 in amino acids: CASSPRSSSYNSPLHF. Written as DNA, the CDR3 is TGTGCCAGCAGTCCCCGATCGAGCTCCTATAATTCACCCCTCCACTTT.